This T cell receptor (beta chain) stems from a study of identical twins. Notes on the study in general: There is a chance that invariant MAIT and iNKT cells partially muddied zero-insertion analyses. Abundant beta clonotypes from cord blood had fewer insertions, unlike memory repertoires, which showed none.

Template switching added a universal primer site; cDNA carried unique molecular identifiers. Each CDR3 protein gets one entry after TCRdb re-called the 5' RACE reads with MiXCR. The sample holds 500,000 to 700,000 distinct CDR3 sequences, around 7.4% seen once. Remarks on this clonotype: Its antigen remains unidentified.

This CDR3 has 19 amino acids. Germline V CDR1 and CDR2: MNHEY, SMNVEV (reference sequence). The V gene end was trimmed by 4 bases and the J gene end by 0 bases; junction bases not matched to a gene: 11. Healthy Caucasians provided all donations. These data are also associated with another study on yellow fever vaccine responses in identical twins.

The sequence derives from a young woman in good health. Sequencing used PBMCs. The J gene is TRBJ2-3, the V gene TRBV27; 12 positions match TRBD2. For the CDR3, the DNA is TGTGCCAGCAGTTCCTCTCGGTCACTAGCGGGAGGAAGCACAGATACGCAGTATTTT. It translates to CASSSSRSLAGGSTDTQYF.